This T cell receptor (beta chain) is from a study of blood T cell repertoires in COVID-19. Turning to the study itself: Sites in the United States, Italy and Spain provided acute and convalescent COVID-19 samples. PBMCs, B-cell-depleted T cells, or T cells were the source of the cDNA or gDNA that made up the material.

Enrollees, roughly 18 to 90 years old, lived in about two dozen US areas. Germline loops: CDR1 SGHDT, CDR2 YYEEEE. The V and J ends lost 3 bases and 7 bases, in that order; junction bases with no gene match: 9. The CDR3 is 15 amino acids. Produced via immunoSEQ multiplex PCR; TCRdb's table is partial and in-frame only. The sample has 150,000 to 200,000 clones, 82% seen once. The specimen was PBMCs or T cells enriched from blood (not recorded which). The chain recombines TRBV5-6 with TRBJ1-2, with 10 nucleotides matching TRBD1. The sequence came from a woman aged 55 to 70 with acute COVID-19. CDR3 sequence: CASSSPPDRGLGYTF. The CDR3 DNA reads TGTGCCAGCAGCTCCCCCCCCGACAGGGGGCTTGGCTACACCTTC.